Following are 27 T cell receptor beta chains from one sample sequenced in a study of early T cells in non-severe SARS-CoV-2 infection. Via MiXCR, TCRdb re-called the 5' RACE reads, giving one row per CDR3 protein. The sample gives tens of thousands of distinct CDR3 sequences, around 10% of which show up once; 5% to 7% is in the top ten. This specimen consisted of whole blood, obtained at baseline. These receptors were obtained from an adult who was a healthcare worker with PCR-confirmed SARS-CoV-2 infection or an uninfected control (not recorded which).

The sample holds many counts of this clonotype. V gene TRBV29-1 combines with J gene TRBJ2-5, with D uncertain. CDR3 size: 10 residues. CDR1 is SQVTM and CDR2 is ANQGSEA in the germline V gene. V was pared by 7 bases and J by 2 bases, with 5 bases between. The CDR3 here is CSAKQETQYF. The CDR3, as DNA: TGCAGCGCCAAACAAGAGACCCAGTACTTC.

The V gene is TRBV4-1, the J gene TRBJ2-1; TRBD2 matches 7 bases. With V trimmed by 3 bases and J by 2 bases, 7 bases remained unmatched. CDR3 length: 16 residues. In germline, CDR1 is MGHRA, CDR2 YSYEKL. The CDR3 DNA reads as TGCGCCAGCAGCCAGGTCCGGGACTACCCCTACAATGAGCAGTTCTTC. Translating it yields CASSQVRDYPYNEQFF.

This clonotype was seen at least ten times. The chain joins TRBV30 to TRBJ1-5, with TRBD1 matching 9 bases. With 2 bases clipped from V and 7 bases from J, the junction kept 9 bases outside the gene matches. This CDR3 region has 15 residues. The germline V gene has CDR1 GTSNPN and CDR2 SVGIG (reference sequence). CDR3 DNA: TGTGCCTGGAGTACCACGGGACAGGGACGGCAGCCCCAGCATTTT. Translated, it gives CAWSTTGQGRQPQHF.

This clonotype occurred a few times. The V call is TRBV7-8, the J call TRBJ1-3; a weak D match, TRBD1 (5 bases). The V end lost 5 bases, the J end lost 4 bases, and 18 bases lay between the germline ends. Germline CDR1 SGHVS, CDR2 FQNEAQ. The CDR3 totals 16 residues. As DNA, the CDR3 is TGTGCCAGCAGCCCTCGGACACTCAATCTCGGAAACACCATATATTTT. This gives the protein CASSPRTLNLGNTIYF.

This clonotype was observed a few times. The genes are TRBV12-3 or TRBV12-4 and TRBJ2-7, with TRBD2 matching over 10 bases. Losses at the gene ends were 5 bases for V and 3 bases for J; bases not matched to a gene: 4. This CDR3 has 14 residues. CDR3 nucleotides: TGTGCCAGCAGTAAGCGGGGGGGCGACTACGAGCAGTACTTC. It codes for CASSKRGGDYEQYF.

This clonotype showed up just a few times. The genes are TRBV7-9 and TRBJ1-4, with unresolved D. The V end lost 3 bases, the J end lost 1 base, and 6 bases lay between the germline ends. Germline CDR1 and CDR2: SEHNR and FQNEAQ (reference sequence). CDR3 length equals 14 residues. DNA of the CDR3: TGTGCCAGCAGCTTGCGAGAAACTAATGAAAAACTGTTTTTT. Translating gives CASSLRETNEKLFF.

The chain is built from TRBV10-3 and TRBJ2-1, with TRBD2 identical over 7 bases. V lost 3 bases and J lost 4; bases outside the gene matches: 3. This CDR3 has 14 residues. Looked up from germline, CDR1 is ENHRY and CDR2 is SYGVKD. As DNA, the CDR3 is TGTGCCATCAGTGAAACGGGGGGATACAATGAGCAGTTCTTC. Translation: CAISETGGYNEQFF.

In DNA, the CDR3 is TGTGCCAGCAGCTTGGGGTTCCCCCCAGACCCTTACGAGCAGTACTTC. This codes for CASSLGFPPDPYEQYF. V usage is TRBV7-9 and J usage is TRBJ2-7; D not resolved. Deletions cut 3 bases from V and 4 bases from J, with 19 bases between. Per germline, CDR1 SEHNR and CDR2 FQNEAQ (reference sequence). CDR3 length: 16 residues.

The rearrangement uses TRBV3-1 and TRBJ2-2; TRBD1 agrees at 7 bases. Germline CDR1 reads LGHDT; CDR2 reads YNNKEL (reference sequence). The CDR3 consists of 16 residues. The V gene end was trimmed by 3 bases and the J gene end by 7 bases; junction bases not matched to a gene: 11. CDR3 in amino acids: CASSQAKTGLHGELFF. In nucleotides, the CDR3 is TGTGCCAGCAGCCAGGCTAAGACAGGGCTTCACGGGGAGCTGTTTTTT.

Only a few counts were recorded for this clonotype. The V and J genes are TRBV29-1 and TRBJ2-3; unclear D gene. V was shortened by 7 bases and J by 5 bases, with 4 bases between the two germline ends. Looked up from germline, CDR1 is SQVTM and CDR2 is ANQGSEA. The CDR3 length is 9 residues. In nucleotides, the CDR3 is TGCAGCGCTGGAGATACGCAGTATTTT. Its translation: CSAGDTQYF.

The chain carries TRBV9 and TRBJ2-7, with D possibly matching TRBD2 (7 bases). Germline V CDR1 and CDR2: SGDLS, YYNGEE. Trimming took off 4 bases at V and 7 bases at J, with 21 bases between the two ends. The CDR3 spans 15 residues. The CDR3 region is CASSRGAAGLGEQYF. The CDR3 DNA is TGTGCCAGCAGCCGGGGGGCAGCGGGGTTGGGTGAGCAGTACTTC. The whole variable domain, filled in from reference TRBV9 and TRBJ2-7, reads DSGVTQTPKHLITATGQRVTLRCSPRSGDLSVYWYQQSLDQGLQFLIQYYNGEERAKGNILERFSAQQFPDLHSELNLSSLELGDSALYFCASSRGAAGLGEQYFGPGTRLTVT.

J is TRBJ2-6 and V is TRBV9; D is uncertain. CDR1 is SGDLS and CDR2 is YYNGEE in the germline V gene. CDR3 length: 18 amino acids. V was clipped by 0 bases and J by 0 bases, with 13 bases between them. The CDR3, as DNA: TGTGCCAGCAGCGTAGTTAGTGGACGCCTCTCTGGGGCCAACGTCCTGACTTTC. This translates into CASSVVSGRLSGANVLTF.

At least ten counts were recorded for this clonotype. The CDR3 is CASSKGGAPVENIQYF. The CDR3, as DNA: TGCGCCAGCAGCAAAGGGGGGGCACCGGTCGAAAACATTCAGTACTTC. The chain couples TRBV5-1 to TRBJ2-4; TRBD2 might be the D (7 bases). CDR3 size: 16 residues. The germline V and J ends were trimmed by 4 bases and 5 bases, with 19 bases remaining between them. Germline V CDR1 and CDR2: SGHRS, YFSETQ.

This clonotype was recorded a few times. CDR3 amino acids: CASSHRGKVVGEQFF. In DNA, the CDR3 is TGTGCCAGCAGCCACAGGGGGAAGGTTGTAGGTGAGCAGTTCTTC. The chain carries TRBV3-1 and TRBJ2-1, with 7 nucleotides matching TRBD1. V was clipped by 3 bases and J by 9 bases; unmatched bases: 11. This CDR3 comprises 15 residues. CDR1 and CDR2 (germline): LGHDT, YNNKEL (reference sequence).

This chain uses TRBV29-1 with TRBJ2-1; no reliable D call. The CDR3 has 11 residues. Between the trimmed V and J ends, which lost 4 bases and 7 bases, there was a span of 8 bases. The germline gives CDR1 SQVTM, CDR2 ANQGSEA. The CDR3 loop is CSVASGNEQFF. CDR3 DNA sequence: TGCAGCGTTGCGAGTGGGAATGAGCAGTTCTTC.

The chain employs TRBV20-1 and TRBJ1-4; D is undetermined. The ends were cut back, 0 bases at V and 7 bases at J, with 6 bases in the middle. The CDR3 runs 12 residues. Germline V CDR1 and CDR2: DFQATT, SNEGSKA (reference sequence). As DNA, the CDR3 is TGCAGTGCTAGAGATGCAGCTGAAAAACTGTTTTTT. Translating gives CSARDAAEKLFF.

This clonotype was seen many times. V gene TRBV29-1 combines with J gene TRBJ1-6; TRBD1 is a possible D gene (5 bases). Deletions cut 6 bases from V and 7 bases from J, with 13 bases between. Germline V lookup: CDR1 SQVTM, CDR2 ANQGSEA. This CDR3 has 13 residues. For the CDR3, the DNA is TGCAGCGTCGGCGACAGACCCAATTCACCCCTCCACTTT. This encodes CSVGDRPNSPLHF.

This chain connects TRBV20-1 to TRBJ2-7; TRBD1 or TRBD2 may be the D gene (5 bases each). The CDR3 spans 14 residues. Trimming took off 6 bases at V and 3 bases at J, with 18 bases between the two ends. CDR1 and CDR2 (germline): DFQATT, SNEGSKA (reference sequence). The DNA for the CDR3 is TGCAGTGCCGGTGTTCCGGGACGGTACTACGAGCAGTACTTC. Translation: CSAGVPGRYYEQYF.

This clonotype was seen a few times. The chain has TRBV14 and TRBJ2-1; 9 nucleotides line up with TRBD2. The length of the CDR3 is 13 residues. V lost 3 bases and J lost 7; bases outside the gene matches: 1. Germline V lookup: CDR1 SGHDN, CDR2 FVKESK. CDR3 amino acids: CASSQSGGNEQFF. The CDR3 DNA is TGTGCCAGCAGCCAGAGCGGGGGGAATGAGCAGTTCTTC.

This clonotype was detected only a few times. V gene TRBV4-3 combines with J gene TRBJ2-3; D gene unclear. CDR1 is LGHNA and CDR2 is YSLEER in the germline V gene. This CDR3 region has 13 residues. V lost 3 bases and J lost 5, with 9 bases in between. CDR3 region: CASSQLFKDTQYF. The CDR3 bases are TGCGCCAGCAGCCAGCTTTTTAAAGATACGCAGTATTTT.

This clonotype was detected a few times. V and J are TRBV6-2 or TRBV6-3 and TRBJ2-7; 10 bases are shared with TRBD2. Germline V gene lookup returns CDR1 MNHEY and CDR2 SVGEGT. Unmatched junction bases numbered 6, after V lost 6 bases and J lost 1 base. CDR3 size: 15 residues. The CDR3 is CASSKPSGSSYEQYF. For the CDR3, the DNA is TGTGCCAGCAGCAAACCTAGCGGGAGTTCCTACGAGCAGTACTTC.

This sequence joins TRBV3-1 and TRBJ2-3; D is possibly TRBD1 or TRBD2 (6 bases each). V lost 8 bases and J lost 6, with 18 bases in between. The CDR3 is 14 residues long. From germline, CDR1 is LGHDT and CDR2 YNNKEL (reference sequence). The CDR3 DNA is TGTGCCAGCTCTGCTCACGGGGGCGCTGATACGCAGTATTTT. Translated: CASSAHGGADTQYF.

The chain uses TRBV13 and TRBJ2-7; perhaps TRBD2 as D (6 bases). CDR1 and CDR2 (germline): PRHDT, FYEKMQ (reference sequence). There are 15 residues in the CDR3. V was shortened by 4 bases and J by 2 bases, with 15 bases between the two germline ends. CDR3: CASSSTPRRAYEQYF. For the CDR3, the DNA is TGTGCCAGCAGCTCCACCCCCCGGAGGGCCTACGAGCAGTACTTC.

This clonotype was counted only a few times. The chain carries TRBV30 and TRBJ2-3; possible D gene TRBD1, 5 bases. The V end was cut by 8 bases, the J end by 1 base, with 13 bases between. Germline CDR1 is GTSNPN and CDR2 is SVGIG (reference sequence). This CDR3 has 13 amino acids. CDR3 region: CAGRAHGTDTQYF. The CDR3 bases are TGTGCCGGCAGGGCGCATGGCACAGATACGCAGTATTTT. The full variable domain, in which reference TRBV30 and TRBJ2-3 provide the parts outside the CDR3, is SQTIHQWPATLVQPVGSPLSLECTVEGTSNPNLYWYRQAAGRGLQLLFYSVGIGQISSEVPQNLSASRPQDRQFILSSKKLLLSDSGFYLCAGRAHGTDTQYFGPGTRLTVL.

This clonotype was observed many times. V gene TRBV29-1 combines with J gene TRBJ1-1; no clear D. The CDR3 contains 13 residues. Germline-derived CDR1 and CDR2 are SQVTM and ANQGSEA. Trimming cost V 3 bases and J 5 bases, with 13 bases left between them. CDR3 sequence reads: CSVEAGVGTEAFF. The CDR3 DNA follows: TGCAGCGTTGAGGCCGGCGTGGGGACTGAAGCTTTCTTT.

This clonotype was seen a few times. The gene calls are TRBV6-2 or TRBV6-3 and TRBJ2-4; 10 bases align to TRBD2. Unmatched junction bases numbered 6, after V lost 6 bases and J lost 10 bases. Germline assignment: CDR1 MNHEY and CDR2 SVGEGT. The CDR3 totals 13 residues. The CDR3 DNA is TGTGCCAGCAGAAGACTAGCGGGCATTATTCAGTACTTC. This encodes CASRRLAGIIQYF.

The V gene is TRBV14, the J gene TRBJ1-3; TRBD1 aligns across 8 bases. This CDR3 has 17 amino acids. Germline V gene sequence: CDR1 SGHDN, CDR2 FVKESK. The V gene end was trimmed by 2 bases and the J gene end by 0 bases; junction bases not matched to a gene: 6. CDR3 DNA sequence: TGTGCCAGCAGCCAACCCTGGACAGGGATCTCTGGAAACACCATATATTTT. It yields the protein CASSQPWTGISGNTIYF. Looking up the rest from reference TRBV14 and TRBJ1-3 gives the full variable domain: EAGVTQFPSHSVIEKGQTVTLRCDPISGHDNLYWYRRVMGKEIKFLLHFVKESKQDESGMPNNRFLAERTGGTYSTLKVQPAELEDSGVYFCASSQPWTGISGNTIYFGEGSWLTVV.